This T cell receptor (beta chain) was sequenced during a study of blood T cells in healthy people across ages. Sample-barcoded 5' priming and a J-beta primer mix drove a second PCR of about 7 to 12 cycles. Unique molecular identifiers of 12 random nucleotides labeled each cDNA. In TCRdb, the 5' RACE reads were re-called with MiXCR into one record per CDR3 protein. Of around 1.1 million distinct CDR3 sequences listed, around two fifths are singletons. Note on this clonotype: Its antigen remains unidentified.

The individuals who served as donors were healthy Caucasians living in Russia, aged about 6 to 90. This CDR3 region has 15 residues. V lost 1 base and J 2 bases, leaving 9 bases between the germline ends. Germline assignment: CDR1 SGHVS and CDR2 FQNEAQ. Study results and caveats: Whereas aged donors had fewer naive CD4+ cells, long-lived donors had more of them and higher diversity. Changes in expanded clonotypes were possibly confounded, as the CMV status of donors was unknown.

This TCR came from a young man in good health. The rearrangement joins TRBV7-8 to TRBJ2-1, with D possibly matching TRBD2 (5 bases). Sequences were obtained from blood. CDR3 sequence (DNA): TGTGCCAGCAGCTTAGACCAGGAGGCCTACAATGAGCAGTTCTTC. Translation: CASSLDQEAYNEQFF.